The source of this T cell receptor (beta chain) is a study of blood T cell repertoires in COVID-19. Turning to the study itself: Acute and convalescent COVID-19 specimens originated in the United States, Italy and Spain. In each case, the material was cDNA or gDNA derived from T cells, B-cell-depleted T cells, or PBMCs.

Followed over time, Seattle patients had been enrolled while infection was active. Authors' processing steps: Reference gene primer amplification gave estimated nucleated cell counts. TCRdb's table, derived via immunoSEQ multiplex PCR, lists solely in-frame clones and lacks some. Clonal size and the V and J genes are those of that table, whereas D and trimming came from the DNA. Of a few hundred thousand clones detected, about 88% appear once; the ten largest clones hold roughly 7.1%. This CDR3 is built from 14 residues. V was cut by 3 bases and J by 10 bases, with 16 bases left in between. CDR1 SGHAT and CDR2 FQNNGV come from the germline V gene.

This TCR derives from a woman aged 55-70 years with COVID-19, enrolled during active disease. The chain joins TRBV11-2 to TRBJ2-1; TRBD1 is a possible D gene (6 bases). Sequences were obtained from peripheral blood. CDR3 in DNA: TGTGCCAGCAGCTTCTCCACAGGGTCCGGCGAGCAGTTCTTC. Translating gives CASSFSTGSGEQFF.